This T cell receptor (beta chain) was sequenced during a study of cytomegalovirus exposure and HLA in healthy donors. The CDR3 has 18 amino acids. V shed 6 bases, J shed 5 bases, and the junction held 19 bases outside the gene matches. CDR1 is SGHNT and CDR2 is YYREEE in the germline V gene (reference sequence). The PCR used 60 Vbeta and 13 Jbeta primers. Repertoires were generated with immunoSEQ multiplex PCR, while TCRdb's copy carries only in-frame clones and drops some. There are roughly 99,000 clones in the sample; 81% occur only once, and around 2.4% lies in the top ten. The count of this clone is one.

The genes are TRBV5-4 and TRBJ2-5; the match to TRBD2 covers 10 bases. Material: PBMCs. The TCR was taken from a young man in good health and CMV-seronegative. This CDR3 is CASTLSERGGLTDETQYF. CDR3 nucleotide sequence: TGTGCCAGCACCCTTTCGGAGCGGGGGGGCCTAACTGACGAGACCCAGTACTTC.